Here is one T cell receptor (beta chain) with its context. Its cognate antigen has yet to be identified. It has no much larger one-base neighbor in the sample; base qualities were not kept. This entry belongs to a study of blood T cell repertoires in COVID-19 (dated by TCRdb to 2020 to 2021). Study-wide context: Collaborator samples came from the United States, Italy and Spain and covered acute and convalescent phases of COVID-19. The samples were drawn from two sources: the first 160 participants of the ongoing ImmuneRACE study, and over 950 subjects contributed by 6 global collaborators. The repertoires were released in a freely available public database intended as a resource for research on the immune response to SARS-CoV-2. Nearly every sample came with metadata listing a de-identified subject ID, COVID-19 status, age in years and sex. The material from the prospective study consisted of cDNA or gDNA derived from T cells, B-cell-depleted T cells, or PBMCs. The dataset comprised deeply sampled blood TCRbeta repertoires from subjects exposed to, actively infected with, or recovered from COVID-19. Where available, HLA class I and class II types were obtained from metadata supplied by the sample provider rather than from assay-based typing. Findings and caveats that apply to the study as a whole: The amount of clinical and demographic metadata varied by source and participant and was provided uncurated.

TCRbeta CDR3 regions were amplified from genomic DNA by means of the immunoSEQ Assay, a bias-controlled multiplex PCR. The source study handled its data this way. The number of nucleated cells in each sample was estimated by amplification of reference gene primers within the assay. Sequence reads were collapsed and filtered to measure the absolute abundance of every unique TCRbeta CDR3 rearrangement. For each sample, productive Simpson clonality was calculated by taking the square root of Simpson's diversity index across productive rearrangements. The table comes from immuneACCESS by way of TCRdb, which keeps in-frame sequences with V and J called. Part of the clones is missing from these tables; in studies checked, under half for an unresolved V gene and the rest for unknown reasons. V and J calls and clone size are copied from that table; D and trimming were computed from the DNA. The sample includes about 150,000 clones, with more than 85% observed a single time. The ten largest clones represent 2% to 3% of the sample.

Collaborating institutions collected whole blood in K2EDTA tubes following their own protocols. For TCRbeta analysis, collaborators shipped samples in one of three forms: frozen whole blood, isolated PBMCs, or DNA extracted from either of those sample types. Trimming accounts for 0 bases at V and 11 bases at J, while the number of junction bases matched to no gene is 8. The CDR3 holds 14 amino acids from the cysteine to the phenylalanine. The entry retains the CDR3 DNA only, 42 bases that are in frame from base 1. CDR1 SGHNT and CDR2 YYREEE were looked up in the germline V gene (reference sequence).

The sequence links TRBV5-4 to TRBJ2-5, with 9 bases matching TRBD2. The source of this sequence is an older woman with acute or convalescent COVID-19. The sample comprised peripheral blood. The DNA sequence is TGTGCCAGCAGCTTGGTTGTAGCGGGGGCCCCTCAGTACTTC. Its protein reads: CASSLVVAGAPQYF.